The 17 T cell receptor beta chains reported below all come from one sample, sequenced in a study of blood T cell repertoires in COVID-19 (dated by TCRdb to 2019 to 2021). Library preparation was by the immunoSEQ multiplex PCR assay. TCRdb provides this immuneACCESS table in a form limited to in-frame rearrangements. Some clones are lacking; in checked studies, under half of them reflect an unresolved V gene, and why the rest are absent is not known. The sample data list about 250,000 clones, and more than 85% of these were observed just once. Roughly 8.3% of the sample goes to the ten largest clones. Input material: PBMCs or T cells enriched from blood (not recorded which). The receptors shown here come from a man aged 35 to 55 who had recovered from COVID-19.

The V call is TRBV11-3, the J call TRBJ2-7, with D possibly TRBD2 on 6 matching bases. CDR1 and CDR2 (germline): SGHNT, YENEEA. The CDR3 has 14 amino acids. V shed 5 bases and J shed 3 bases, with 14 bases lying between them. CDR3: CASSPLVGGYEQYF. The DNA for the CDR3 is TGTGCCAGCAGCCCGCTAGTGGGGGGCTACGAGCAGTACTTC.

This rearrangement joins TRBV6-5 to TRBJ2-7; 9 bases map to TRBD1. Germline CDR1 is MNHEY and CDR2 is SVGAGI. There are 15 residues in the CDR3. The V gene end was trimmed by 2 bases and the J gene end by 5 bases; junction bases not matched to a gene: 7. The CDR3 loop is CASSYTGTGLNEQYF. The CDR3 region has the DNA TGTGCCAGCAGTTACACCGGGACAGGGCTAAACGAGCAGTACTTC.

This clone was counted between two and nine times. The genes are TRBV7-9 and TRBJ1-1; TRBD1 might be the D (6 bases). Germline CDR1 SEHNR, CDR2 FQNEAQ (reference sequence). Trimming pared 10 bases from V and 4 bases from J, leaving 13 bases between. The CDR3 is 12 amino acids. The CDR3: CATHRVGTEAFF. The DNA of the CDR3 is TGTGCCACACACAGGGTCGGCACTGAAGCTTTCTTT.

V and J are TRBV4-2 and TRBJ2-7; no firm D call. Trimming took off 0 bases at V and 3 bases at J, with 6 bases between the two ends. Germline CDR1 is LGHNA and CDR2 is YNFKEQ. The CDR3 runs to 13 residues. CDR3 nucleotides: TGTGCCAGCAGCCAAGATGATAGCTACGAGCAGTACTTC. The encoded protein is CASSQDDSYEQYF.

In its sample, this clone was seen once. The chain links TRBV27 to TRBJ1-5, with D possibly matching TRBD1 (6 bases). The CDR3 spans 14 residues. The V gene's germline CDR1 is MNHEY and CDR2 SMNVEV (reference sequence). V was trimmed by 6 bases and J by 1 base, leaving 10 bases between them. The CDR3 DNA is TGTGCCAGCAGCGGAACAGGGAGCAATCAGCCCCAGCATTTT. Its protein product is CASSGTGSNQPQHF.

The chain uses TRBV28 and TRBJ2-1; 8 nucleotides align to TRBD2. Trimming cost V 5 bases and J 4 bases; bases outside gene matches: 10. The CDR3 is 16 amino acids. Germline CDR1 MDHEN, CDR2 SYDVKM. The CDR3 nucleotides read TGTGCCAGCAGTCCCTTAGGGAGCGGGAGTTACAATGAGCAGTTCTTC. Its translation is CASSPLGSGSYNEQFF.

The genes are TRBV5-1 and TRBJ2-7; D ambiguous. This CDR3 region has 13 residues. V was clipped by 4 bases and J by 7 bases, with 15 bases between them. Germline V gives CDR1 SGHRS, CDR2 YFSETQ. CDR3: CASSRHQVNEQYF. Written as DNA, the CDR3 is TGCGCCAGCAGCCGTCATCAGGTAAATGAGCAGTACTTC.

The rearrangement links TRBV19 to TRBJ1-1, with D hard to call. The V end was cut by 8 bases, the J end by 5 bases, with 12 bases between. Germline V lookup: CDR1 LNHDA, CDR2 SQIVND (reference sequence). There are 12 residues in the CDR3. The CDR3 DNA reads as TGTGCCAGTTGGGGAGAAGGGACTGAAGCTTTCTTT. Its protein is CASWGEGTEAFF.

V usage is TRBV19 and J usage is TRBJ1-1; TRBD1 is a possible D gene (6 bases). The V gene's germline CDR1 is LNHDA and CDR2 SQIVND (reference sequence). With 4 bases removed from V and 1 base from J, the gap between germline ends came to 7 bases. The CDR3 runs to 13 residues. The CDR3 sequence: CASSNRANTEAFF. The DNA for the CDR3 is TGTGCCAGTAGTAACAGGGCGAACACTGAAGCTTTCTTT.

The gene calls are TRBV19 and TRBJ2-7; 13 bases line up with TRBD2. V gave up 5 bases and J gave up 2 bases; unmatched junction bases: 6. This CDR3 has 16 amino acids. Per the germline V gene, CDR1 is LNHDA and CDR2 is SQIVND (reference sequence). CDR3 residues: CASSHLGLAGPYEQYF. The CDR3 region has the DNA TGTGCCAGTAGTCATTTGGGACTAGCGGGACCCTACGAGCAGTACTTC.

V and J are TRBV10-3 and TRBJ1-4, with 9 positions matching TRBD1. The CDR3 loop spans 18 amino acids. Germline CDR1 reads ENHRY; CDR2 reads SYGVKD. V trimming: 11 bases; J trimming: 5 bases; junction bases outside the gene matches: 21. CDR3 coding DNA: TGTGCCCTCACGCACAAGGACAGGGGAGCACGGAAAAATGAAAAACTGTTTTTT. Its protein product is CALTHKDRGARKNEKLFF.

The chain is built from TRBV7-9 and TRBJ1-3; D unclear. CDR1 and CDR2 (germline): SEHNR, FQNEAQ (reference sequence). The CDR3 is 14 residues long. Trimming shortened V by 8 bases and J by 0 bases, and 11 bases separated the two germline ends. The DNA of the CDR3 is TGTGCCAGCTTGATGTTTAGCTCTGGAAACACCATATATTTT. It codes for CASLMFSSGNTIYF.

CDR3 residues: CASSEYGGTGGNTIYF. DNA for the CDR3: TGTGCCAGCAGTGAATATGGAGGGACAGGGGGAAACACCATATATTTT. The chain is built from TRBV25-1 and TRBJ1-3, with 9 bases that match TRBD1. The CDR3 consists of 16 residues. Looked up from germline, CDR1 is MGHDK and CDR2 is SYGVNS. The trim removed 0 bases at V and 4 bases at J, leaving 4 bases unmatched. Filled out from reference TRBV25-1 and TRBJ1-3, the complete variable domain reads EADIYQTPRYLVIGTGKKITLECSQTMGHDKMYWYQQDPGMELHLIHYSYGVNSTEKGDLSSESTVSRIRTEHFPLTLESARPSHTSQYLCASSEYGGTGGNTIYFGEGSWLTVV.

The V call is TRBV28, the J call TRBJ2-2, with D perhaps matching TRBD2 (6 bases). V was pared by 4 bases and J by 4 bases, with 10 bases between. Germline V gene data show CDR1 as MDHEN and CDR2 as SYDVKM. CDR3 length: 14 amino acids. The CDR3 reads CASSYNSGTGELFF. The CDR3 DNA is TGTGCCAGCAGTTACAATAGCGGCACCGGGGAGCTGTTTTTT.

The rearrangement uses TRBV4-1 and TRBJ1-5, with D hard to call. The CDR3 extends over 15 amino acids. CDR1 is MGHRA, CDR2 YSYEKL, per germline. V was clipped by 2 bases and J by 0 bases, with 8 bases between them. The DNA of the CDR3 is TGCGCCAGCAGCCAAATCCCCTATAGCAATCAGCCCCAGCATTTT. This translates into CASSQIPYSNQPQHF.

J is TRBJ2-7 and V is TRBV20-1; D is possibly TRBD2 (5 bases). CDR3 length: 14 amino acids. Germline V gene lookup returns CDR1 DFQATT and CDR2 SNEGSKA (reference sequence). The CDR3 region is CSAGVGRASYEQYF. The CDR3 DNA reads as TGCAGCGCTGGTGTTGGGCGGGCCTCCTACGAGCAGTACTTC.

The rearrangement joins TRBV3-1 (or the pseudogene TRBV3-2) to TRBJ1-5; D remains unclear. The germline V gene encodes CDR1 LGHDT and CDR2 YNNKEL (reference sequence). Trimming removed 0 bases from V and 6 bases from J, with 6 bases in between. The length of the CDR3 is 13 residues. The CDR3 DNA sequence: TGTGCCAGCAGCCAAGAACGAGGTCAGCCCCAGCATTTT. Its translation: CASSQERGQPQHF.